This T cell receptor beta chain emerged from a study of blood T cell repertoires in COVID-19 (dated by TCRdb to about 2020). About the full investigation: Collaborator samples came from the United States, Italy and Spain and covered acute and convalescent phases of COVID-19. The material from the prospective study consisted of cDNA or gDNA derived from T cells, B-cell-depleted T cells, or PBMCs. Deeply sampled blood TCRbeta repertoires from subjects exposed to, actively infected with, or recovered from COVID-19 were included in the dataset. The repertoires were made available in a free public database intended to serve as a resource for research on the immune response to SARS-CoV-2. Samples were obtained from the ongoing ImmuneRACE study (first 160 participants) and from roughly 1,300 subjects provided by 6 global collaborators. Sample metadata almost always included a de-identified subject ID, COVID-19 status, age in years and sex. Where available, HLA class I and class II types were obtained from metadata supplied by the sample provider rather than from assay-based typing. Broader findings and caveats from the paper: How much clinical and demographic metadata was included differed by source and by participant, and the metadata was provided uncurated.

Details on this clone: This clone's antigen is unknown. Within one base of it there is no much larger clone, and no base qualities were kept.

The immunoSEQ Assay, a bias-controlled multiplex PCR, was used to amplify TCRbeta CDR3 regions from genomic DNA. The original pipeline was this. The number of nucleated cells in each sample was estimated from the amplification of reference gene primers within the assay. To quantify the absolute abundance of each unique TCRbeta CDR3 rearrangement, sequence reads were collapsed and filtered. Productive Simpson clonality was computed per sample as the square root of Simpson's diversity index over productive rearrangements. TCRdb obtained this table from immuneACCESS and retained in-frame rearrangements with V and J assigned. These tables miss some clones; where compared with another copy, unresolved V genes account for less than half of the shortfall, and the remainder is unexplained. V and J calls and clone size are copied from that table; D and trimming were computed from the DNA. The sample profile shows a few hundred thousand clones; under 90% of them were found once. Together, the top ten hold 4.2% of the sample.

Whole blood was collected in K2EDTA tubes by collaborating institutions according to the institutions' own protocols. Collaborator samples were shipped for TCRbeta analysis as frozen whole blood, isolated PBMCs, or DNA extracted from either sample type. V lost 2 bases and J lost 5 bases, and the count of bases not matched to a germline gene is 3. The CDR3 contains 14 residues, cysteine and phenylalanine counted. Here the CDR3 DNA is all that survives: 42 bases in frame from base 1. CDR1 and CDR2 (KGHSH, LQKENI) derive from the germline V gene. The TCR originated in a man aged 60-69 years with acute or convalescent COVID-19. The sample comprised peripheral blood. This chain is built from TRBV18 and TRBJ2-4, and 7 junctional nucleotides match TRBD2. The CDR3 has the sequence CASSPNLAENIQYF. The sequenced DNA: TGTGCCAGCTCACCAAACCTAGCGGAAAACATTCAGTACTTC.